The clone carrying this TCR beta chain has a handful of counts. The CDR3 is 13 amino acids. Germline assignment: CDR1 GTSNPN and CDR2 SVGIG (reference sequence). Trimming took off 3 bases at V and 2 bases at J, with 11 bases between the two ends. In the source study's methods: Cell counts per sample came from amplifying reference gene primers. Measured with immunoSEQ multiplex PCR; TCRdb has only the in-frame clones, and not every one. The D gene and trimming were derived from the DNA, and the V and J assignments and clone size from that table. The table records 30,000 to 35,000 clones, roughly nine tenths of them present only once. The sample comes from a study of blood T cell repertoires in COVID-19. On the study more broadly: Collection of acute and convalescent COVID-19 samples took place in the United States, Italy and Spain. The analysed material was cDNA or gDNA that came from T cells, B-cell-depleted T cells, or PBMCs.

The TCR was taken from a human donor with active COVID-19. The donor label of this sample is uncertain. The V call is TRBV30, the J call TRBJ2-7, with a possible D match to TRBD1 (6 bases). The sequenced sample was peripheral blood. CDR3 DNA: TGTGCCTGGAGCCGGGGACAAGCCTACGAGCAGTACTTC. Protein product: CAWSRGQAYEQYF. The full variable domain, its missing parts supplied by reference TRBV30 and TRBJ2-7, is SQTIHQWPATLVQPVGSPLSLECTVEGTSNPNLYWYRQAAGRGLQLLFYSVGIGQISSEVPQNLSASRPQDRQFILSSKKLLLSDSGFYLCAWSRGQAYEQYFGPGTRLTVT.